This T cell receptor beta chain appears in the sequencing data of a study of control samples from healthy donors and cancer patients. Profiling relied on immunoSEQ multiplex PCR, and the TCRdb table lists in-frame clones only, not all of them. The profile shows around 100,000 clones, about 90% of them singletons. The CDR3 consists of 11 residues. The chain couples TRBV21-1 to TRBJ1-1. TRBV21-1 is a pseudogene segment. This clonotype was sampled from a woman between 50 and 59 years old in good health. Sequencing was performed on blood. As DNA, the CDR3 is TGTGCCAGCCGCGGGAACACTGAAGCTTTCTTT. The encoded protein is CASRGNTEAFF.